These 20 T cell receptor beta chains came from one sample sequenced in a study of CD8+CD57+ T cells in acquired aplastic anemia. Genomic DNA templated the TCR beta VDJ and CDR3 profiling. TCRdb reprocessed the reads via MiXCR and lists one record per CDR3 protein. The sample lists roughly 300,000 distinct CDR3 sequences; 45% to 65% were seen once. The sequenced material came from sorted CD4+, CD8+, or CD8+CD57+ T cells (not recorded which) from PBMCs. These TCRs come from a human donor with severe aplastic anemia or a healthy control (not recorded which).

The J gene is TRBJ1-2, the V gene TRBV9, with D unclear. The CDR3 covers 13 residues. The germline gives CDR1 SGDLS, CDR2 YYNGEE. V was trimmed by 0 bases and J by 1 base, leaving 4 bases between them. CDR3 sequence reads: CASSVDNNYGYTF. CDR3 coding DNA: TGTGCCAGCAGCGTAGATAATAACTATGGCTACACCTTC.

This chain uses TRBV20-1 with TRBJ1-1, with a tentative D call TRBD1 (6 bases). V was clipped by 7 bases and J by 4 bases, with 16 bases between them. The CDR3 is 13 residues long. The germline V gene has CDR1 DFQATT and CDR2 SNEGSKA (reference sequence). The CDR3 region is CSVKGGEVTEAFF. CDR3 nucleotide sequence: TGCAGTGTTAAAGGGGGTGAGGTCACTGAAGCTTTCTTT.

The rearrangement links TRBV20-1 to TRBJ2-7; a possible D gene is TRBD2 (6 bases). Germline CDR1 and CDR2: DFQATT and SNEGSKA (reference sequence). CDR3 length equals 12 residues. Trimming removed 3 bases from V and 4 bases from J, with 10 bases in between. The CDR3 protein is CSARRDQYEQYF. CDR3 DNA: TGCAGTGCTAGGCGGGACCAATACGAGCAGTACTTC.

This clonotype was observed many times. CDR3 sequence (DNA): TGCGCCAGCAGCCCGGCGGGAGCCCCGGAGACCCAGTACTTC. Translated: CASSPAGAPETQYF. The V call is TRBV4-3, the J call TRBJ2-5, with 7 nucleotides matching TRBD2. V shed 4 bases and J 5 bases; nucleotides not matched to a gene: 7. The CDR3 totals 14 residues. In germline, CDR1 is LGHNA, CDR2 YSLEER.

This clonotype was seen once. The chain carries TRBV27 and TRBJ1-2; 7 bases line up with TRBD1. V lost 8 bases, J lost 5 bases, and 17 bases stayed unmatched. Germline-derived CDR1 and CDR2 are MNHEY and SMNVEV (reference sequence). The CDR3 is made up of 16 amino acids. The CDR3 loop is CASGSRGVGTAYGYTF. For the CDR3, the DNA is TGTGCCAGCGGGAGCAGGGGAGTAGGGACAGCGTATGGCTACACCTTC.

The chain links TRBV7-9 to TRBJ1-2, with TRBD1 as a possible D gene (6 bases). Deletions cut 5 bases from V and 8 bases from J, with 15 bases between. The CDR3 is 13 residues long. Germline V gene sequence: CDR1 SEHNR, CDR2 FQNEAQ (reference sequence). CDR3 protein: CASSPRTGWGYTF. CDR3 bases: TGTGCCAGCAGCCCCCGAACAGGGTGGGGCTACACCTTC.

CDR3 nucleotides: TGTGCCATCAGTGGACTAGCGGGGGGGTTCACAGATACGCAGTACTTC. Amino acid sequence: CAISGLAGGFTDTQYF. This chain links TRBV10-3 with TRBJ2-7; 14 nucleotides line up with TRBD2. The CDR3 has 16 amino acids. Per the germline V gene, CDR1 is ENHRY and CDR2 is SYGVKD. Trimming removed 4 bases from V and 9 bases from J; junction bases left unmatched: 11.

This clonotype was detected only a few times. The V gene is TRBV5-4, the J gene TRBJ2-7, with 7 bases matching TRBD2. Germline V gene lookup returns CDR1 SGHNT and CDR2 YYREEE (reference sequence). There are 16 residues in the CDR3. The junction had 8 bases not matched to a gene; V was cut back by 0 bases and J by 2 bases. DNA for the CDR3: TGTGCCAGCAGCTTGGCCGTCGGGGGGAATACCTACGAGCAGTACTTC. It encodes CASSLAVGGNTYEQYF.

The rearrangement uses TRBV24-1 and TRBJ2-1; 9 bases align to TRBD2. Germline CDR1 and CDR2: KGHDR and SFDVKD. V was pared by 2 bases and J by 2 bases, with 3 bases of the junction left unmatched. The CDR3 extends over 16 amino acids. In nucleotides, the CDR3 is TGTGCCACCAGTGATTCCCTAGCGGGGACCTACAATGAGCAGTTCTTC. Protein: CATSDSLAGTYNEQFF.

This clonotype was detected only a few times. This sequence joins TRBV14 and TRBJ2-5, with D unclear. Looked up from germline, CDR1 is SGHDN and CDR2 is FVKESK. V lost 1 base, J lost 5 bases, and 8 bases lay in between. The CDR3 length is 13 residues. The CDR3 spells CASSQASPETQYF. The CDR3 bases are TGTGCCAGCAGCCAAGCATCCCCCGAGACCCAGTACTTC. Supplemented by reference TRBV14 and TRBJ2-5, the full variable domain reads EAGVTQFPSHSVIEKGQTVTLRCDPISGHDNLYWYRRVMGKEIKFLLHFVKESKQDESGMPNNRFLAERTGGTYSTLKVQPAELEDSGVYFCASSQASPETQYFGPGTRLLVL.

The gene calls are TRBV7-3 and TRBJ2-1, with 15 bases that match TRBD2. Germline CDR1 SGHTA, CDR2 FQGTGA. CDR3 length: 17 amino acids. The trim removed 6 bases at V and 0 bases at J, leaving 3 bases unmatched. This CDR3 reads CASSGLAGGVSYNEQFF. CDR3 nucleotides: TGTGCCAGCAGTGGACTAGCGGGAGGGGTCTCCTACAATGAGCAGTTCTTC.

This clonotype was observed at least ten times. DNA of the CDR3: TGCAGCGCCCTGGGGGGACAAGAGACCCAGTACTTC. It translates to CSALGGQETQYF. This chain joins TRBV29-1 and TRBJ2-5; a weak D match, TRBD2 (6 bases). Germline V gene lookup returns CDR1 SQVTM and CDR2 ANQGSEA. The CDR3 length is 12 residues. Trimming stripped 7 bases from V and 2 bases from J, with 11 bases between.

This chain links TRBV5-1 with TRBJ2-7; D tentatively reads TRBD1 or TRBD2 (6 bases each). There are 13 residues in the CDR3. The V and J ends lost 4 bases and 3 bases respectively, with 11 bases between them. Germline V gene lookup returns CDR1 SGHRS and CDR2 YFSETQ. The CDR3 here is CASSAGQLYEQYF. The CDR3, as DNA: TGCGCCAGCAGCGCGGGACAACTCTACGAGCAGTACTTC.

This sequence joins TRBV7-9 and TRBJ1-2, with 7 bases aligning to TRBD1. CDR3 length equals 15 residues. Losses at the gene ends were 3 bases for V and 3 bases for J; bases not matched to a gene: 7. Germline CDR1 and CDR2: SEHNR and FQNEAQ (reference sequence). CDR3 sequence (DNA): TGTGCCAGCAGCTTGGGGGACAGACGCCACTATGGCTACACCTTC. This encodes CASSLGDRRHYGYTF.

As for this clonotype: A read error may account for a junction end that differs from germline. V gene TRBV19 combines with J gene TRBJ1-4, with D tentatively TRBD1 (6 bases). There are 13 residues in the CDR3. Germline CDR1 is LNHDA and CDR2 is SQIVND (reference sequence). CDR3 residues: CASSTTGTFKEAF. CDR3 DNA sequence: TGTGCCAGTAGTACAACCGGGACATTCAAGGAGGCGTTT.

This clonotype was observed a few times. The genes are TRBV29-1 and TRBJ2-7; D call uncertain. The CDR3 has 11 residues. The V gene lost 4 bases and the J gene lost 4 bases, with 8 bases spanning the gap. CDR1 and CDR2 from the germline V gene are SQVTM and ANQGSEA. CDR3 sequence: CSVGQVYEQYF. The CDR3 DNA sequence: TGCAGCGTTGGTCAGGTTTACGAGCAGTACTTC.

This clonotype occurred many times. The CDR3 DNA is TGTGCCAGCAGTTACGGACAGGGCGGTTCACCCCTCCACTTT. This sequence encodes CASSYGQGGSPLHF. V and J are TRBV28 and TRBJ1-6, with TRBD1 matching over 8 bases. CDR3 size: 14 residues. The germline gives CDR1 MDHEN, CDR2 SYDVKM. V shed 4 bases and J 9 bases; nucleotides not matched to a gene: 5.

In this sample, this clonotype turned up many times. The rearrangement links TRBV18 to TRBJ2-7; no firm D call. Trimming pared 3 bases from V and 9 bases from J, leaving 9 bases between. CDR1 is KGHSH and CDR2 is LQKENI in the germline V gene. CDR3 size: 11 residues. CDR3 loop: CASSPGPGQYF. DNA for the CDR3: TGTGCCAGCTCACCGGGTCCTGGGCAGTACTTC.

This clonotype was counted many times. This rearrangement joins TRBV6-4 to TRBJ1-1; TRBD1 matches at 8 bases. CDR3 length equals 15 residues. Germline V CDR1 and CDR2: MRHNA, SNTAGT. With V trimmed by 6 bases and J by 6 bases, 12 bases remained unmatched. Here the CDR3 reads CASRYEDRALAEAFF. In nucleotides, the CDR3 is TGTGCCAGCAGGTACGAGGACAGGGCCTTAGCTGAAGCTTTCTTT.

The rearrangement joins TRBV20-1 to TRBJ2-7; possibly TRBD1 for D (7 bases). The CDR3 sequence is 15 residues long. Germline CDR1 is DFQATT and CDR2 is SNEGSKA (reference sequence). V lost 4 bases to trimming and J lost 4 bases, with 20 bases between them. DNA for the CDR3: TGCAGTGCTATTATACAGGGGACAGCGGGTTACGAGCAGTACTTC. Amino acids: CSAIIQGTAGYEQYF.